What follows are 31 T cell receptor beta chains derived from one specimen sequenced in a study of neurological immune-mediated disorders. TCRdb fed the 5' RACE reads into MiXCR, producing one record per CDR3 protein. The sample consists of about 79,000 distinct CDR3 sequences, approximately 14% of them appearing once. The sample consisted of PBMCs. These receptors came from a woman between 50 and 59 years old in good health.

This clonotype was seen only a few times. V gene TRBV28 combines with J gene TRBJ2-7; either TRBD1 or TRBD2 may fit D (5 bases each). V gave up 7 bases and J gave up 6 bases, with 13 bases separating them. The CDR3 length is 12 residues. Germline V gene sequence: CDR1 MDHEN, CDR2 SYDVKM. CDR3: CASTARGAEQYF. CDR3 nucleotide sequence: TGTGCCAGCACCGCCCGGGGCGCCGAGCAGTACTTC. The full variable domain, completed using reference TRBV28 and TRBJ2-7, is DVKVTQSSRYLVKRTGEKVFLECVQDMDHENMFWYRQDPGLGLRLIYFSYDVKMKEKGDIPEGYSVSREKKERFSLILESASTNQTSMYLCASTARGAEQYFGPGTRLTVT.

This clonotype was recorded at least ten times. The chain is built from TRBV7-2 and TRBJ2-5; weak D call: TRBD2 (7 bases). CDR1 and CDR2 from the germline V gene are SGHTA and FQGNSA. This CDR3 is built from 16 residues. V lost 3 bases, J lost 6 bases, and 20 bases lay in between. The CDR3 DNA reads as TGTGCCAGCAGCTTGGTCGGGGGGCCGGGAGAGAAGACCCAGTACTTC. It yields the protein CASSLVGGPGEKTQYF.

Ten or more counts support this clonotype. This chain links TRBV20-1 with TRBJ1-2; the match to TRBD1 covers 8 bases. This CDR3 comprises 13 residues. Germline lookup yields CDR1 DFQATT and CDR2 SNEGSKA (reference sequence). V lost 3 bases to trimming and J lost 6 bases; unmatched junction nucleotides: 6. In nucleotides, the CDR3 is TGCAGTGCTAGCCGGACAGGGTGGCATGGCTACACCTTC. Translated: CSASRTGWHGYTF.

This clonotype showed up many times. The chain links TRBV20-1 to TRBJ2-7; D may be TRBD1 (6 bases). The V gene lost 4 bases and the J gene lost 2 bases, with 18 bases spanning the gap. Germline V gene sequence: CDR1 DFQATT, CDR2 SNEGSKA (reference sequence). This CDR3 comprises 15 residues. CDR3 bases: TGCAGTGCTACCTGGGCAGGGGCCAGGACCTACGAGCAGTACTTC. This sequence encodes CSATWAGARTYEQYF.

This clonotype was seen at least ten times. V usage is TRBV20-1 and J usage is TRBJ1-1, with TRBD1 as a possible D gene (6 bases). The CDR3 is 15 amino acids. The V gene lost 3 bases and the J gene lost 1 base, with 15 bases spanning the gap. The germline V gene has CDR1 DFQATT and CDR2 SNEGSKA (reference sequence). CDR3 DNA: TGCAGTGCTAGTGGGGGGCGGAGAGCGAACACTGAAGCTTTCTTT. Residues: CSASGGRRANTEAFF.

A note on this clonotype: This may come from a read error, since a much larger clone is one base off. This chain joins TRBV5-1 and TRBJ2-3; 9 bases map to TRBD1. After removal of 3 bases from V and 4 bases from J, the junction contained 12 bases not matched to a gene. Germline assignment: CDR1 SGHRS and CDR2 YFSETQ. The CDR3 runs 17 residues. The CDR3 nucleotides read TGCGCCAGCAGCTATCCGGGACAGGGTCCTTTCCCAGATACGCAGTATTTT. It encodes CASSYPGQGPFPDTQYF.

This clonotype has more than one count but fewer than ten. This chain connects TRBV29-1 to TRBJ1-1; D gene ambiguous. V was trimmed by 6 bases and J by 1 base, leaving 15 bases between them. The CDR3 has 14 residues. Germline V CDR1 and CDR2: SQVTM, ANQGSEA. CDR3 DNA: TGCAGCGTCGAAAGGAGCCTTAAGAACACTGAAGCTTTCTTT. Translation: CSVERSLKNTEAFF.

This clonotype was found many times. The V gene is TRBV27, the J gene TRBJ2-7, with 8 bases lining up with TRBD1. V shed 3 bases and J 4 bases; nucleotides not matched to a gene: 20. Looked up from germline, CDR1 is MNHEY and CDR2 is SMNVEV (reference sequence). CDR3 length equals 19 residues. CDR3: CASSFLASNRDRRLYEQYF. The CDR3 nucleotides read TGTGCCAGCAGTTTTCTGGCGAGCAACCGGGACAGGAGGTTGTACGAGCAGTACTTC.

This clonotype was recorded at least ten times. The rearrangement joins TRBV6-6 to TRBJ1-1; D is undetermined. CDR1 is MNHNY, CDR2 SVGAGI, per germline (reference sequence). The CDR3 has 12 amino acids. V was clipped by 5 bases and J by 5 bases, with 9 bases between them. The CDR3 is CASSLILTEAFF. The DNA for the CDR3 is TGTGCCAGCAGTCTTATTTTAACTGAAGCTTTCTTT.

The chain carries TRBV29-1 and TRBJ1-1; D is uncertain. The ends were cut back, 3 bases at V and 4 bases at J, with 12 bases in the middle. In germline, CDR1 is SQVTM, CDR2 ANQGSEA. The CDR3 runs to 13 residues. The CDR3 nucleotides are TGCAGCGTTGAGCTCACTTGGGGCACTGAAGCTTTCTTT. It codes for CSVELTWGTEAFF.

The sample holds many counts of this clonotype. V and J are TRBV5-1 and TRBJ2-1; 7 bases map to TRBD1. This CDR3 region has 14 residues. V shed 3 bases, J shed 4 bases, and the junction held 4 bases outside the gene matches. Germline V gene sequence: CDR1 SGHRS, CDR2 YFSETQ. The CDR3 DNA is TGCGCCAGCAGCTCAGAACAGGGGTACAATGAGCAGTTCTTC. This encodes CASSSEQGYNEQFF. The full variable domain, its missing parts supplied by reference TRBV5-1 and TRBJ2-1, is KAGVTQTPRYLIKTRGQQVTLSCSPISGHRSVSWYQQTPGQGLQFLFEYFSETQRNKGNFPGRFSGRQFSNSRSEMNVSTLELGDSALYLCASSSEQGYNEQFFGPGTRLTVL.

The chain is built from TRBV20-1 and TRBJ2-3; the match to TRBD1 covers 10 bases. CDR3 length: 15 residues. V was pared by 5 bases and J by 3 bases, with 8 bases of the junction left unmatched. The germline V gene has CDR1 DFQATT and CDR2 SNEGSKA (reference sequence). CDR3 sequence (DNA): TGCAGTGCTTCCAGGGGACAGGGGTCGACAGATACGCAGTATTTT. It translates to CSASRGQGSTDTQYF.

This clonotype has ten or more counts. The CDR3 protein is CASSLEGHPREQYF. DNA for the CDR3: TGCGCCAGCAGCTTGGAGGGACACCCTCGGGAGCAGTACTTC. V is TRBV5-1 and J is TRBJ2-7, with a weak D call TRBD1 (6 bases). Germline V gene lookup returns CDR1 SGHRS and CDR2 YFSETQ. The CDR3 is made up of 14 amino acids. V was clipped by 0 bases and J by 7 bases, with 14 bases between them.

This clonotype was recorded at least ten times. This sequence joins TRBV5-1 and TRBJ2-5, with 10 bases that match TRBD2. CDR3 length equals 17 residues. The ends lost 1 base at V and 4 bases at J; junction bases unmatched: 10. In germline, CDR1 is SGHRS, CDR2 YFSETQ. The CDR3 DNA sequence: TGCGCCAGCAGCTTGTTTGCGCTAGCGGGGGTTGGAGAGACCCAGTACTTC. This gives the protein CASSLFALAGVGETQYF.

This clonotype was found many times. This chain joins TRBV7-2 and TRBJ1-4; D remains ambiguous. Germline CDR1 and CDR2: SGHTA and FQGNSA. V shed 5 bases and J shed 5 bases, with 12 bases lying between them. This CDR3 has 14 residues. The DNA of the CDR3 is TGTGCCAGCAGCCTTACCAGAGTAAATGAAAAACTGTTTTTT. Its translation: CASSLTRVNEKLFF.

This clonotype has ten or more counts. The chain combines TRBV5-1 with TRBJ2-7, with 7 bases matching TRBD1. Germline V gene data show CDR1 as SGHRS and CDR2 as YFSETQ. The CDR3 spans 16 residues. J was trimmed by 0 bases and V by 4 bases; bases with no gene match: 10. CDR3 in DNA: TGCGCCAGCAGCGCCCGACAGGGAATGAGCTCCTACGAGCAGTACTTC. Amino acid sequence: CASSARQGMSSYEQYF.

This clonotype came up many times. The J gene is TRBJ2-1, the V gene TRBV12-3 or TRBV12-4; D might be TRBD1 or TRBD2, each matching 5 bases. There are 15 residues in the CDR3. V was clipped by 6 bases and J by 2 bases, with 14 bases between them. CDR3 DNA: TGTGCCAGCAGGTCAGGGAAGAGGGCCTACAATGAGCAGTTCTTC. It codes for CASRSGKRAYNEQFF.

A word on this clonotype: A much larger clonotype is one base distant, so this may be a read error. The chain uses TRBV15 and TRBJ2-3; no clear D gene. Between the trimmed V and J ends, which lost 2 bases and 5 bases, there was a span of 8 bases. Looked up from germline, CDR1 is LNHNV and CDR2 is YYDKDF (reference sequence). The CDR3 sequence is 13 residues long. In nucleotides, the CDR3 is TGTGCCACCAGCAGACTTTTCATAGATACGCAGTATTTT. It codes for CATSRLFIDTQYF.

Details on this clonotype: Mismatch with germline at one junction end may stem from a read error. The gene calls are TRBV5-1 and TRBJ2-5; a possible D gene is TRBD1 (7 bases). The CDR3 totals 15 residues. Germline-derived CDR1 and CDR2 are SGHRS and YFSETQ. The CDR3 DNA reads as TGCGCCAGCAGCTTGCAGGGGGGAAACCAAGAGACCCAGAACTTC. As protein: CASSLQGGNQETQNF.

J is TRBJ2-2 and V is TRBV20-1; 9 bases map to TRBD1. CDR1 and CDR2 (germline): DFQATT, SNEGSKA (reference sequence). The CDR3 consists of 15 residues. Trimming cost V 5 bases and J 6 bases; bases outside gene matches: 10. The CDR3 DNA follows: TGCAGTGCTCAACGAACAGGGGGCGTTGCCGGGGAGCTGTTTTTT. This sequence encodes CSAQRTGGVAGELFF.

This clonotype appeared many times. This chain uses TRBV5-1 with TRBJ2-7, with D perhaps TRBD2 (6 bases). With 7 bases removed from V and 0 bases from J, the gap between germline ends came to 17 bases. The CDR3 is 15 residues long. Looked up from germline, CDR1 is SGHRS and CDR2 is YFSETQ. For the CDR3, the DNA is TGCGCCAGCGGGCCTGGCGGGACTTCCTCCTACGAGCAGTACTTC. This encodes CASGPGGTSSYEQYF.

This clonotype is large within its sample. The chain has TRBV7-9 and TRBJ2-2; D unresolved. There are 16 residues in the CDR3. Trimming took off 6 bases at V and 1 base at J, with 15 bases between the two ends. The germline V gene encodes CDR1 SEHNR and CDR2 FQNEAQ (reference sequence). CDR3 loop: CASSRREAVNTGELFF. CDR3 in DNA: TGTGCCAGCAGTCGGCGTGAGGCCGTGAACACCGGGGAGCTGTTTTTT.

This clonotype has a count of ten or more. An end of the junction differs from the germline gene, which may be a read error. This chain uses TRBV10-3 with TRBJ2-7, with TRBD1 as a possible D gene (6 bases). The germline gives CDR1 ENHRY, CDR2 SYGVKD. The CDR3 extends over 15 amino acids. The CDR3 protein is CALREAQGPPYEQYF. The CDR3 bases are TGTGCCCTCAGAGAGGCGCAGGGGCCCCCCTACGAGCAGTACTTC.

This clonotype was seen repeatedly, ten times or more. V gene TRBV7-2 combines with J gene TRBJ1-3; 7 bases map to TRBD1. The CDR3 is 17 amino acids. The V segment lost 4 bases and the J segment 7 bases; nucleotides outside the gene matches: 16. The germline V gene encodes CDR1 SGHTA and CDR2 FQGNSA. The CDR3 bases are TGTGCCAGCAGCTCGCGAAGGACAGGATTGATCGGGAACACCATATATTTT. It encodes CASSSRRTGLIGNTIYF.

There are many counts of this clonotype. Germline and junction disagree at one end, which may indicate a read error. The CDR3 reads CASSLNTEAFF. The CDR3 coding sequence is TGTGCCAGCAGCCTCAACACTGAAGCTTTCTTT. The rearrangement joins TRBV5-1 to TRBJ1-1; D gene unclear. There are 11 residues in the CDR3. CDR1 SGHRS and CDR2 YFSETQ come from the germline V gene.

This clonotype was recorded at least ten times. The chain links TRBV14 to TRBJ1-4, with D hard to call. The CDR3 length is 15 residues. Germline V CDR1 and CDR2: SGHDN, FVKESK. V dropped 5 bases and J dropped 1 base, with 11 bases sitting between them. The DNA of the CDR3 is TGTGCCAGCAGCAAAAGGCGTGAAACTAATGAAAAACTGTTTTTT. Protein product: CASSKRRETNEKLFF.

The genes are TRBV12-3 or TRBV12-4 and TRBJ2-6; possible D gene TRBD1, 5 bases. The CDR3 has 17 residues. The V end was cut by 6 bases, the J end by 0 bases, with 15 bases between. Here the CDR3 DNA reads TGTGCCAGCAGACCCGGCACAGGTTTCTCTGGGGCCAACGTCCTGACTTTC. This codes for CASRPGTGFSGANVLTF.

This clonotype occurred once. The CDR3 is CASVRSGGSSYEQYF. Written as DNA, the CDR3 is TGTGCCAGCGTCAGGTCAGGAGGGAGCTCCTACGAGCAGTACTTC. The gene calls are TRBV6-5 and TRBJ2-7; TRBD2 is a possible D gene (6 bases). Germline V CDR1 and CDR2: MNHEY, SVGAGI. The CDR3 extends over 15 amino acids. The V end lost 8 bases, the J end lost 0 bases, and 17 bases lay between the germline ends.

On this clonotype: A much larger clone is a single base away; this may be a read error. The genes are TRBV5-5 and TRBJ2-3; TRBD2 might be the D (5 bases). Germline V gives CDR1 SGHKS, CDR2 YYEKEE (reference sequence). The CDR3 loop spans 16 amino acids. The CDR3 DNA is TGTTCCAGCAGCTCGAGGGCGACGGAACGAACAGATACGCAGTATTTT. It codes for CSSSSRATERTDTQYF.

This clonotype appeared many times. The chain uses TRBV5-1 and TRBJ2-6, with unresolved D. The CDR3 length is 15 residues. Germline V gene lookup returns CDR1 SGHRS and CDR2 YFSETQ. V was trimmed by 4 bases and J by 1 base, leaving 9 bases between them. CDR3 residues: CASSPDQSGANVLTF. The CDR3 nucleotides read TGCGCCAGCAGCCCCGACCAATCTGGGGCCAACGTCCTGACTTTC.

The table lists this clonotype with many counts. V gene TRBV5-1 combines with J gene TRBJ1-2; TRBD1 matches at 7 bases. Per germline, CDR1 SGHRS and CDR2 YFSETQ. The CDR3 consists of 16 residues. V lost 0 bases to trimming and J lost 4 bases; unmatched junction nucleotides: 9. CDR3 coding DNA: TGCGCCAGCAGCTTGGGACTGGGGACAGATCCCTATGGCTACACCTTC. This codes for CASSLGLGTDPYGYTF.